This entry describes one T cell receptor (beta chain). Its antigen is as yet unknown. These data are taken from a study of vaccination and CD4 T cells after COVID-19. In the study overall: Post-COVID draws came a median around 100 days after diagnosis (range 35 to 161). Researchers took samples from a few convalescent patients on day 14 and on days 161 to 241 after vaccination.

The time point denotes: late sampling 161 to 241 days after vaccination in a few convalescent patients. Documented treatment: approximately 11-day PBMC culture with coronavirus spike peptide pools or control peptides (ViraFEST assay). The CDR3 sequence is 16 residues long. Sequencing of the DNA from cultured CD4+ T cells was carried out with the Oncomine TCR Beta short-read assay. TCRdb re-called the PCR reads with MiXCR, one entry per CDR3 protein. This sample has about 20,000 distinct CDR3 sequences; approximately 44% occur once, and the top ten carry 15% to 20%. The TCR originated in a human donor who had recovered from COVID-19. The material was CD4+ T cells from blood, cultured in vitro, obtained about 7 months after SARS-CoV-2 vaccination. The chain carries TRBV21-1 and TRBJ2-7; the table gives TRBD1 as D, unverified against the DNA. TRBV21-1 is annotated as a pseudogene. CDR3 in DNA: TGTGCCAGCAGCAAAGGCGCCTACAGTTCTCTCTACGAGCAGTACTTC. Its protein is CASSKGAYSSLYEQYF.